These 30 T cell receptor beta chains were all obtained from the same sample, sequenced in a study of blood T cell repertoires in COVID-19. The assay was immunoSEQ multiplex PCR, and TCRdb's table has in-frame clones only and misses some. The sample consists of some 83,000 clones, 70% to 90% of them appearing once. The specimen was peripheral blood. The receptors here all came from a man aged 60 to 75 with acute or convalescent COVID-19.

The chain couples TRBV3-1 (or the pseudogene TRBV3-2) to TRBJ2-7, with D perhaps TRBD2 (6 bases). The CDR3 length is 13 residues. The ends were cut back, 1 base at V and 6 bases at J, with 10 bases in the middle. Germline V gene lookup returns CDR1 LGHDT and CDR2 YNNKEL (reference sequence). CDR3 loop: CASSQGRGLEQYF. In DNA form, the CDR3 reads TGTGCCAGCAGCCAAGGTCGGGGACTCGAGCAGTACTTC.

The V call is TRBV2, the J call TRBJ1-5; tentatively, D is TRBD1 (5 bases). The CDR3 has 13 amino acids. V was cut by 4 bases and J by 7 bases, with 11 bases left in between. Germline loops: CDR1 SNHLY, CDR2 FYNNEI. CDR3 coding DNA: TGTGCCAGCAGTGGACAGAGGAGACAGCCCCAGCATTTT. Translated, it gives CASSGQRRQPQHF.

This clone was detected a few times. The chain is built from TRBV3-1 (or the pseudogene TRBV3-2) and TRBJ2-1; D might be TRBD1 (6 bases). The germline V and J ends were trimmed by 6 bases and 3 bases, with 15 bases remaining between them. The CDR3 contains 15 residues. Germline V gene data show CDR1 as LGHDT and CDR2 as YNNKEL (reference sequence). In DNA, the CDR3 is TGTGCCAGCAGACTGACACCGGACAGCTACAATGAGCAGTTCTTC. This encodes CASRLTPDSYNEQFF.

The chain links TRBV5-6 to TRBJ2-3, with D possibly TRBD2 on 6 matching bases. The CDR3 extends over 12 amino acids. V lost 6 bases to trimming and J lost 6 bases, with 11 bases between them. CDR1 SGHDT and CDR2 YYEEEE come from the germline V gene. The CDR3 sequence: CASKALADTQYF. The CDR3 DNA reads TGTGCCAGCAAAGCCCTAGCGGATACGCAGTATTTT.

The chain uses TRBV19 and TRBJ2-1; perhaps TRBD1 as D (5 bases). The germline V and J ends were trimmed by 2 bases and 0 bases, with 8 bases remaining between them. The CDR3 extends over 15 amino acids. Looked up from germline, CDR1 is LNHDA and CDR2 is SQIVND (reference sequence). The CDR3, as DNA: TGTGCCAGTAGTATAAAGGACAACTCCTACAATGAGCAGTTCTTC. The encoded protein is CASSIKDNSYNEQFF.

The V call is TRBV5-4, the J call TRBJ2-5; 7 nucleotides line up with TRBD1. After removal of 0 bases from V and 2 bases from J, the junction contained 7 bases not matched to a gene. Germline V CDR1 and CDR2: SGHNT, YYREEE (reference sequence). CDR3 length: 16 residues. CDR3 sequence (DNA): TGTGCCAGCAGCTTGGGCGGATTGGGACAGCAAGAGACCCAGTACTTC. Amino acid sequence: CASSLGGLGQQETQYF. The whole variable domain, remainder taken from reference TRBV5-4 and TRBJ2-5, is ETGVTQSPTHLIKTRGQQVTLRCSSQSGHNTVSWYQQALGQGPQFIFQYYREEENGRGNFPPRFSGLQFPNYSSELNVNALELDDSALYLCASSLGGLGQQETQYFGPGTRLLVL.

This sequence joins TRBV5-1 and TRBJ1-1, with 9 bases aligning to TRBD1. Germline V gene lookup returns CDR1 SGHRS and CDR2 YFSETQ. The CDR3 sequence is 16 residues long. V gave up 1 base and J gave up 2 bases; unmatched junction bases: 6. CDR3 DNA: TGCGCCAGCAGCTTGACAGGGGGCATGAGCAACACTGAAGCTTTCTTT. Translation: CASSLTGGMSNTEAFF.

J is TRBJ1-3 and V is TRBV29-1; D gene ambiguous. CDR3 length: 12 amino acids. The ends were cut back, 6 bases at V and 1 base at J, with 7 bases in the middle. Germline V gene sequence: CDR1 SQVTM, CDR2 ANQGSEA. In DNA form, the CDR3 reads TGCAGCGTCTACGTATCTGGAAACACCATATATTTT. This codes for CSVYVSGNTIYF.

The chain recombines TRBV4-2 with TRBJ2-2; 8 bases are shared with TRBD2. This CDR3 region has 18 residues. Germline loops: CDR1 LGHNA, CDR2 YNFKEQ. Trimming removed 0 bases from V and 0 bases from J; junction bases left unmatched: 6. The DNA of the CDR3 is TGTGCCAGCAGCCAAGAGGGACTAGGCGCCTCGAACACCGGGGAGCTGTTTTTT. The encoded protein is CASSQEGLGASNTGELFF.

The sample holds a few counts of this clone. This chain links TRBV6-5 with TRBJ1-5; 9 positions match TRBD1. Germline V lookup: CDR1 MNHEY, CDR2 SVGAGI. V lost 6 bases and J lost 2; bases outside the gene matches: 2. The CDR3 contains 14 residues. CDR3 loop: CASRTGGRNQPQHF. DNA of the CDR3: TGTGCCAGCAGGACAGGGGGTCGCAATCAGCCCCAGCATTTT.

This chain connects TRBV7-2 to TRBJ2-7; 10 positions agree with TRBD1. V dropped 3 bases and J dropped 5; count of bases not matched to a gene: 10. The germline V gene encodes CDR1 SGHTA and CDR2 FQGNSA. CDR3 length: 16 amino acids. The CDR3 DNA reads TGTGCCAGCAGCTTGGGGCCGGGACAGGGGAGGGACGAGCAGTACTTC. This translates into CASSLGPGQGRDEQYF.

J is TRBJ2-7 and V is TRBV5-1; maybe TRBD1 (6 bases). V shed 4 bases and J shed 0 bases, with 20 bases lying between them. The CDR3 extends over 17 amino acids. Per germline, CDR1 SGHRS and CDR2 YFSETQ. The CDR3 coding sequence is TGCGCCAGCAGCCACGGGTTGGTGGCAGGGGCCTCCTACGAGCAGTACTTC. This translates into CASSHGLVAGASYEQYF.

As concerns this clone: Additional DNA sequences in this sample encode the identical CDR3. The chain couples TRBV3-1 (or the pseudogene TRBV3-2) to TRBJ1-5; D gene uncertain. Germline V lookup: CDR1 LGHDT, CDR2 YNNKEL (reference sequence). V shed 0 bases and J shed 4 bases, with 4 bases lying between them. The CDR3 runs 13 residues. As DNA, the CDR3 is TGTGCCAGCAGCCAAGACCTAAATCAGCCCCAGCATTTT. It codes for CASSQDLNQPQHF.

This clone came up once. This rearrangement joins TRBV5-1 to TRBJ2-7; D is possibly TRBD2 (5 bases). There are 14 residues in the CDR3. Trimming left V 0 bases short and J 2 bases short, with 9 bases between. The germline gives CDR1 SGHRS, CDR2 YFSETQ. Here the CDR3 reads CASSLAPGTYEQYF. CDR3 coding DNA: TGCGCCAGCAGCTTGGCCCCGGGAACCTACGAGCAGTACTTC. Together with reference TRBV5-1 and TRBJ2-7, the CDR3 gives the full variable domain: KAGVTQTPRYLIKTRGQQVTLSCSPISGHRSVSWYQQTPGQGLQFLFEYFSETQRNKGNFPGRFSGRQFSNSRSEMNVSTLELGDSALYLCASSLAPGTYEQYFGPGTRLTVT.

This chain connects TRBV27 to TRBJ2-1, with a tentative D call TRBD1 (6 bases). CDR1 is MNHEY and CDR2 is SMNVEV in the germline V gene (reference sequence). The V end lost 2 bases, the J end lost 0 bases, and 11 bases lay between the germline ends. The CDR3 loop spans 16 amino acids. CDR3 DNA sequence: TGTGCCAGCAGTTTACGGGACACCTACTCCTACAATGAGCAGTTCTTC. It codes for CASSLRDTYSYNEQFF.

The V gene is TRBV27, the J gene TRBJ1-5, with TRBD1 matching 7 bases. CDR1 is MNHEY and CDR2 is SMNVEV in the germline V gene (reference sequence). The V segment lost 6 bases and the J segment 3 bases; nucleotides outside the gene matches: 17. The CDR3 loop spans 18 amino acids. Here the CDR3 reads CASSSHEQGLIYNQPQHF. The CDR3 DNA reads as TGTGCCAGCAGCTCACATGAACAGGGGCTAATATACAATCAGCCCCAGCATTTT.

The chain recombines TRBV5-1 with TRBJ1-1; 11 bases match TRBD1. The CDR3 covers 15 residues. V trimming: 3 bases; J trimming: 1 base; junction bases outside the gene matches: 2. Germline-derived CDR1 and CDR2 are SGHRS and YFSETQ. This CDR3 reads CASSWTGGANTEAFF. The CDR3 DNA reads TGCGCCAGCAGCTGGACAGGGGGCGCGAACACTGAAGCTTTCTTT.

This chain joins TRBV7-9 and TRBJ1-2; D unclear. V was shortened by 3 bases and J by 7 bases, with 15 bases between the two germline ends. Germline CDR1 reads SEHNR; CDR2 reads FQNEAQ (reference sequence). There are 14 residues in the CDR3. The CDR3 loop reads CASSFSQAGSGYTF. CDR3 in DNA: TGTGCCAGCAGCTTTTCCCAGGCGGGTAGTGGCTACACCTTC.

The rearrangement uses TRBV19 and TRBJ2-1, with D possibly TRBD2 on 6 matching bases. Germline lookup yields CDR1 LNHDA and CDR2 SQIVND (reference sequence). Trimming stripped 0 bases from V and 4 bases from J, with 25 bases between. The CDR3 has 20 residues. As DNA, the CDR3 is TGTGCCAGTAGTATAGATGGAGGGGCGGGTCCTCGCCAACTATACAATGAGCAGTTCTTC. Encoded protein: CASSIDGGAGPRQLYNEQFF.

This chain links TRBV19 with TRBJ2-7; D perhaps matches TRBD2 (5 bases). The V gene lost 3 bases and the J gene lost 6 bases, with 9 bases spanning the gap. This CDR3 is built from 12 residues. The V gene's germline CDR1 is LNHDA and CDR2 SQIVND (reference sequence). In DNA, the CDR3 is TGTGCCAGTAGTATGCTGGCGGGCGAGCAGTACTTC. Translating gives CASSMLAGEQYF.

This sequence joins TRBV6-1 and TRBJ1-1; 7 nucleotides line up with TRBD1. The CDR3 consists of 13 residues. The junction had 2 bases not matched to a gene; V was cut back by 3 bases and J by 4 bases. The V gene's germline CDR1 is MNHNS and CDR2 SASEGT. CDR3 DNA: TGTGCCAGCAGTGAGACAGGGTTCACTGAAGCTTTCTTT. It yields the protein CASSETGFTEAFF.

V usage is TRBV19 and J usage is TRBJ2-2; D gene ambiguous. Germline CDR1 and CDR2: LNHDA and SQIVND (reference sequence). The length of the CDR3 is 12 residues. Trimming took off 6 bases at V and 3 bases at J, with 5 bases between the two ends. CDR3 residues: CASRLDTGELFF. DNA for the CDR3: TGTGCCAGTAGGTTAGACACCGGGGAGCTGTTTTTT.

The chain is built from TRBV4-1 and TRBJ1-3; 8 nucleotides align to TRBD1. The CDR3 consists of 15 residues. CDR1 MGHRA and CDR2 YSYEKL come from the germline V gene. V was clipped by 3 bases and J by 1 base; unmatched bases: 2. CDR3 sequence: CASSQDRESGNTIYF. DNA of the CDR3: TGCGCCAGCAGCCAGGACAGGGAGTCTGGAAACACCATATATTTT.

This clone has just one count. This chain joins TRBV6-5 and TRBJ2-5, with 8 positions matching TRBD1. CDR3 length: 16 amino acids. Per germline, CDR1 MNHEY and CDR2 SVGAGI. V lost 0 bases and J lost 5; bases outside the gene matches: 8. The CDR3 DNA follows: TGTGCCAGCAGTTACTCACCAGGGGGCGGCCGGGAGACCCAGTACTTC. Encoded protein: CASSYSPGGGRETQYF.

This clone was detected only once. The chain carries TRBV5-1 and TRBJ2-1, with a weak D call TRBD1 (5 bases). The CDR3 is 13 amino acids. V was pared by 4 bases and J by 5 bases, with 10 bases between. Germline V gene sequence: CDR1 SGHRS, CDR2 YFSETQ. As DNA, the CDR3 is TGCGCCAGCAGCCAAGCGACAGACAATGAGCAGTTCTTC. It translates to CASSQATDNEQFF.

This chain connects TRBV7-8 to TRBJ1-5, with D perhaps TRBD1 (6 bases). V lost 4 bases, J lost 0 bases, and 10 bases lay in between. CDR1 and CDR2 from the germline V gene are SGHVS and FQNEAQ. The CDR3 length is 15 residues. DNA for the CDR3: TGTGCCAGCAGCTCCGGACAGAATAGCAATCAGCCCCAGCATTTT. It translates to CASSSGQNSNQPQHF. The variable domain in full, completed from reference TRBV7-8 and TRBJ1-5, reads GAGVSQSPRYKVAKRGQDVALRCDPISGHVSLFWYQQALGQGPEFLTYFQNEAQLDKSGLPSDRFFAERPEGSVSTLKIQRTQQEDSAVYLCASSSGQNSNQPQHFGDGTRLSIL.

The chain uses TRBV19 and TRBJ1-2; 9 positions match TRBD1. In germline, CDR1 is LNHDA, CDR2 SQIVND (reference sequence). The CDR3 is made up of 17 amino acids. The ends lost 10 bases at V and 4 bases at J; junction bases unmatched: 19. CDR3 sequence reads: CATQPPGQGRTIYGYTF. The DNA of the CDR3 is TGTGCCACACAGCCACCGGGACAGGGCCGTACAATCTATGGCTACACCTTC.

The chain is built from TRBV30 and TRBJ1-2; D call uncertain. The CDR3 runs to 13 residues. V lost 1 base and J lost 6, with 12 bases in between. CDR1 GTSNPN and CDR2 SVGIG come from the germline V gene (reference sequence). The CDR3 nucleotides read TGTGCCTGGAGTGCGGGAATCACCAATGGCTACACCTTC. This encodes CAWSAGITNGYTF.

In DNA form, the CDR3 reads TGCGCCAGCAGCACATGGACTAGCGGAGCCTACAATGAGCAGTTCTTC. This translates into CASSTWTSGAYNEQFF. This chain links TRBV5-1 with TRBJ2-1; the match to TRBD2 covers 10 bases. J was trimmed by 2 bases and V by 4 bases; bases with no gene match: 6. Germline CDR1 is SGHRS and CDR2 is YFSETQ. The CDR3 has 16 amino acids.

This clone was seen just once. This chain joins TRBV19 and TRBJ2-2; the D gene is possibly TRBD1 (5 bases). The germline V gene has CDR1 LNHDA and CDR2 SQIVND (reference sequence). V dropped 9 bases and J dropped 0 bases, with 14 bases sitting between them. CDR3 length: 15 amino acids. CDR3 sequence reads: CASRQKQANTGELFF. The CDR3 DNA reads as TGTGCCAGCCGACAGAAACAAGCGAACACCGGGGAGCTGTTTTTT.